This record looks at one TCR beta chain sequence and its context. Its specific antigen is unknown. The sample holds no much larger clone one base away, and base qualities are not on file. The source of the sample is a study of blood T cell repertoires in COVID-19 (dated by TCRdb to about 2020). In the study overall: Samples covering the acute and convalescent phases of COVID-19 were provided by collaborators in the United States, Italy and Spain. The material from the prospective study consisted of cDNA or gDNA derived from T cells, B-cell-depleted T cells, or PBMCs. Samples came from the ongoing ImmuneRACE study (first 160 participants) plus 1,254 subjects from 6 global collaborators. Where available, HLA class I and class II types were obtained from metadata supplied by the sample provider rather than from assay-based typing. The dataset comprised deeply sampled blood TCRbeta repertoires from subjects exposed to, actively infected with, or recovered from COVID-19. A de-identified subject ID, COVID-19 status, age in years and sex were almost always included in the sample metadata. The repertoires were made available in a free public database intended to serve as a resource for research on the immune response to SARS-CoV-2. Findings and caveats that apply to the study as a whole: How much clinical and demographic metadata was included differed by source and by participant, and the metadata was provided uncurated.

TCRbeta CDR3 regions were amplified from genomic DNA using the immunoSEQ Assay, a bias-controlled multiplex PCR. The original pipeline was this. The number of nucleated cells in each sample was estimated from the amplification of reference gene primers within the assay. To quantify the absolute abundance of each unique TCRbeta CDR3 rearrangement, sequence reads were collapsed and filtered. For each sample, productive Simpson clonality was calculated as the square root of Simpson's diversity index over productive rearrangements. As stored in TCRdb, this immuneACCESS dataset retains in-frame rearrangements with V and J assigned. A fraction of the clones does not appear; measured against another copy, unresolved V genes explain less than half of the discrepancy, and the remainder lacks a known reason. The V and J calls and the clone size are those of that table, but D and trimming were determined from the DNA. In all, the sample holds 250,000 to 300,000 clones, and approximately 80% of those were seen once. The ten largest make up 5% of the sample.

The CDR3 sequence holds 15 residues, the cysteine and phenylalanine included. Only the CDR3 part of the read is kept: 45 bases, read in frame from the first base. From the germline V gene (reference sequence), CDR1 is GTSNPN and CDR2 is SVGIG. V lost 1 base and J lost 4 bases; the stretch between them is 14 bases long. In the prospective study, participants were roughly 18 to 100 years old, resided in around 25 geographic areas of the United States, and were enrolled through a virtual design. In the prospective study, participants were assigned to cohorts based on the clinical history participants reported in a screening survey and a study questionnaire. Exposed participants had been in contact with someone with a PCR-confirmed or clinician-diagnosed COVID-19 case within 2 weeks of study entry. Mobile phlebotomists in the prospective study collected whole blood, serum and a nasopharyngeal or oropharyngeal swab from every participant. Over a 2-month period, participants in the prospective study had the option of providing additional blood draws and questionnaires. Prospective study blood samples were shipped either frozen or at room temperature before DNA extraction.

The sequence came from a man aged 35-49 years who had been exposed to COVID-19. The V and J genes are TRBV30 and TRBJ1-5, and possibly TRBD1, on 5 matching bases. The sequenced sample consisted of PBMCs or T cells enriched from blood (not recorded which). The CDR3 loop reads CAWSGGRAGNQPQHF. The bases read TGTGCCTGGAGTGGGGGCAGGGCCGGGAATCAGCCCCAGCATTTT.